A single sample is the source of the 32 T cell receptor beta chains below, sequenced in a study of CD8 T cells in ankylosing spondylitis. TCRdb reanalysed the 5' RACE reads using MiXCR and keeps one entry per CDR3 protein. The sample contains around 140,000 distinct CDR3 sequences, approximately 10% of which appear only once. The sequenced material came from blood, either unsorted or a sorted T cell fraction (not recorded which). These receptor sequences come from a female donor with ankylosing spondylitis or in good health (not recorded which).

Many counts were recorded for this clonotype. CDR3 region: CASSLSGMPEAFF. CDR3 DNA sequence: TGCGCCAGCAGCTTGTCAGGGATGCCTGAAGCTTTCTTT. The V gene is TRBV5-1, the J gene TRBJ1-1, with D perhaps matching TRBD1 (5 bases). V shed 1 base and J shed 6 bases, with 10 bases lying between them. The CDR3 runs to 13 residues. CDR1 and CDR2 (germline): SGHRS, YFSETQ.

This rearrangement joins TRBV11-2 to TRBJ1-4; D not resolved. V lost 3 bases and J lost 3, with 11 bases in between. The CDR3 covers 15 residues. Germline V CDR1 and CDR2: SGHAT, FQNNGV. The CDR3 here is CASSFREIANEKLFF. CDR3 in DNA: TGTGCCAGCAGCTTTAGGGAAATAGCTAATGAAAAACTGTTTTTT.

This chain connects TRBV6-1 to TRBJ2-7, with 9 positions matching TRBD1. This CDR3 spans 15 amino acids. The germline V gene encodes CDR1 MNHNS and CDR2 SASEGT. V lost 5 bases to trimming and J lost 6 bases; unmatched junction nucleotides: 11. The CDR3 DNA sequence: TGTGCCAGCAGTACCCGGGACAGGGATCCGGCCGAGCAGTACTTC. Amino acids: CASSTRDRDPAEQYF.

This clonotype appeared many times. The chain recombines TRBV19 with TRBJ2-1; 9 bases line up with TRBD2. V shed 4 bases, J shed 6 bases, and the junction held 7 bases outside the gene matches. This CDR3 has 15 amino acids. The germline gives CDR1 LNHDA, CDR2 SQIVND (reference sequence). The CDR3 bases are TGTGCCAGTAGTACCCAACTAGCGGGTGGCAATGAGCAGTTCTTC. It specifies CASSTQLAGGNEQFF.

The rearrangement joins TRBV20-1 to TRBJ1-1; D remains ambiguous. CDR1 is DFQATT and CDR2 is SNEGSKA in the germline V gene (reference sequence). The CDR3 spans 12 residues. V was pared by 6 bases and J by 11 bases, with 19 bases between. The CDR3 DNA reads TGCAGTGCCCCTACTGAAGCTCGTGGGGCTTTCTTT. Residues: CSAPTEARGAFF.

This clonotype was seen at least ten times. The gene calls are TRBV20-1 and TRBJ1-5, with D perhaps matching TRBD1 (6 bases). The CDR3 is 16 residues long. CDR1 and CDR2 (germline): DFQATT, SNEGSKA (reference sequence). With 6 bases removed from V and 7 bases from J, the gap between germline ends came to 25 bases. The CDR3 bases are TGCAGTGCCCGCGGACAGAGTTCGCTGCGTGGGCAGCCCCAGCATTTT. Translating gives CSARGQSSLRGQPQHF.

There are many counts of this clonotype. The chain carries TRBV5-1 and TRBJ1-1, with no clear D. Germline V gene lookup returns CDR1 SGHRS and CDR2 YFSETQ. The CDR3 totals 16 residues. The V and J ends lost 4 bases and 0 bases respectively, with 16 bases between them. CDR3 nucleotides: TGCGCCAGCAGCCCTGACGGTGTGCTCATGAACACTGAAGCTTTCTTT. Amino acid sequence: CASSPDGVLMNTEAFF.

The rearrangement uses TRBV11-1 and TRBJ2-5, with no clear D. Germline CDR1 is SGHAT and CDR2 is FQDESV (reference sequence). The CDR3 length is 16 residues. Trimming stripped 3 bases from V and 1 base from J, with 15 bases between. CDR3 region: CASSFMSYDLQETQYF. The CDR3 nucleotides read TGTGCCAGCAGCTTTATGTCTTATGACCTCCAAGAGACCCAGTACTTC. The whole variable domain, filled in from reference TRBV11-1 and TRBJ2-5, reads EAEVAQSPRYKITEKSQAVAFWCDPISGHATLYWYRQILGQGPELLVQFQDESVVDDSQLPKDRFSAERLKGVDSTLKIQPAELGDSAMYLCASSFMSYDLQETQYFGPGTRLLVL.

The rearrangement links TRBV10-3 to TRBJ1-2; maybe TRBD1 (5 bases). The CDR3 length is 12 residues. Between the trimmed V and J ends, which lost 6 bases and 12 bases, there was a span of 17 bases. Per the germline V gene, CDR1 is ENHRY and CDR2 is SYGVKD. For the CDR3, the DNA is TGTGCCATCAGGGGGACCAGTTCGGGGGACACCTTC. Translated, it gives CAIRGTSSGDTF.

This clonotype has a count of ten or more. The chain couples TRBV6-2 or TRBV6-3 to TRBJ2-1; D is uncertain. Trimming left V 0 bases short and J 0 bases short, with 15 bases between. This CDR3 has 18 residues. Germline V gene lookup returns CDR1 MNHEY and CDR2 SVGEGT. The CDR3 sequence: CASSYSLHGDSSYNEQFF. The CDR3 nucleotides read TGTGCCAGCAGTTACTCACTACATGGGGATAGCTCCTACAATGAGCAGTTCTTC.

This clonotype has a count of ten or more. The CDR3 nucleotides read TGCAGTGCCCGTTTGACAGGGCAGGGCTATGGCTACACCTTC. Encoded protein: CSARLTGQGYGYTF. The rearrangement uses TRBV20-1 and TRBJ1-2; TRBD1 matches 7 bases. From germline, CDR1 is DFQATT and CDR2 SNEGSKA (reference sequence). CDR3 length: 14 amino acids. Trimming cost V 6 bases and J 4 bases; bases outside gene matches: 11.

This clonotype was found once. A much larger clonotype is one base distant, so this may be a read error. J is TRBJ1-2 and V is TRBV5-1; D is unresolved. Trimming shortened V by 3 bases and J by 4 bases, and 13 bases separated the two germline ends. Per germline, CDR1 SGHRS and CDR2 YFSETQ. This CDR3 has 14 amino acids. DNA of the CDR3: TGCGCCAGCAGCTATGAGACACTGGGCTATGGCTACACCTTC. Amino acid sequence: CASSYETLGYGYTF.

This clonotype showed up many times. This chain links TRBV7-7 with TRBJ2-3; D remains unclear. This CDR3 comprises 15 residues. Germline CDR1 is SSHAT and CDR2 is FNYEAQ (reference sequence). V was pared by 6 bases and J by 0 bases, with 13 bases between. CDR3 DNA sequence: TGTGCCAGCAGTCCCGACCCAGCTAGCACAGATACGCAGTATTTT. Protein product: CASSPDPASTDTQYF.

Ten or more counts support this clonotype. The gene calls are TRBV13 and TRBJ2-1; D is perhaps TRBD1 or TRBD2 (5 bases each). The CDR3 is 14 amino acids. The V gene lost 7 bases and the J gene lost 0 bases, with 10 bases spanning the gap. Germline CDR1 reads PRHDT; CDR2 reads FYEKMQ (reference sequence). CDR3 sequence reads: CASNSGSSYNEQFF. DNA of the CDR3: TGTGCCAGCAACTCAGGGAGCTCCTACAATGAGCAGTTCTTC.

This clonotype was recorded many times. The J gene is TRBJ1-2, the V gene TRBV20-1; D unclear. Trimming cost V 4 bases and J 7 bases, with 22 bases left between them. Germline V gene data show CDR1 as DFQATT and CDR2 as SNEGSKA (reference sequence). The length of the CDR3 is 15 residues. CDR3 amino acids: CSATPHSPERGGYTF. The CDR3 DNA reads as TGCAGTGCTACGCCCCACTCTCCCGAACGTGGTGGCTACACCTTC.

A few counts support this clonotype. A much larger clone differs by one base, so this may be a read error. The chain combines TRBV20-1 with TRBJ2-3, with TRBD2 as a possible D gene (5 bases). Germline V CDR1 and CDR2: DFQATT, SNEGSKA (reference sequence). The CDR3 extends over 15 amino acids. V was pared by 8 bases and J by 4 bases, with 22 bases between. The chain's CDR3 is CSTSMEAQLADTQYF. In DNA form, the CDR3 reads TGCAGTACGTCAATGGAGGCCCAGCTCGCAGATACGCAGTATTTT.

There are many counts of this clonotype. V is TRBV6-1 and J is TRBJ1-2, with D maybe TRBD1 (5 bases). The V and J ends lost 7 bases and 6 bases respectively, with 24 bases between them. The V gene's germline CDR1 is MNHNS and CDR2 SASEGT. The CDR3 spans 16 residues. The CDR3, as DNA: TGTGCCAGCACCTTAAGGGGATCCCCCAACAACAATGGCTACACCTTC. It translates to CASTLRGSPNNNGYTF.

This clonotype was found a few times. The V gene is TRBV20-1, the J gene TRBJ1-1; D is ambiguous. This CDR3 spans 13 amino acids. Germline V gene sequence: CDR1 DFQATT, CDR2 SNEGSKA (reference sequence). V was trimmed by 5 bases and J by 1 base, leaving 11 bases between them. The CDR3 nucleotides read TGCAGTGCTTTTTATGGCACGAACACTGAAGCTTTCTTT. This codes for CSAFYGTNTEAFF.

This clonotype was seen ten or more times. The CDR3 DNA reads as TGTGCCAGCAGCCCTCGCACCGGGGAGCTGTTTTTT. This sequence encodes CASSPRTGELFF. The chain is built from TRBV3-1 and TRBJ2-2; D unclear. Trimming left V 4 bases short and J 4 bases short, with 4 bases between. Germline V gene lookup returns CDR1 LGHDT and CDR2 YNNKEL (reference sequence). CDR3 length equals 12 residues.

V is TRBV6-5 and J is TRBJ2-5; maybe TRBD1 (7 bases). This CDR3 contains 13 residues. Germline-derived CDR1 and CDR2 are MNHEY and SVGAGI. Trimming cost V 5 bases and J 5 bases, with 12 bases left between them. This CDR3 is CASSIQGRETQYF. The CDR3 DNA reads as TGTGCCAGCAGTATACAGGGGAGGGAGACCCAGTACTTC.

This clonotype was detected many times. The rearrangement uses TRBV20-1 and TRBJ1-5, with 7 bases matching TRBD1. CDR3 size: 15 residues. J lost 8 bases, V lost 5 bases, and 15 bases had no gene match. CDR1 and CDR2 (germline): DFQATT, SNEGSKA (reference sequence). CDR3 sequence: CSAPPMTGRGEPQHF. The CDR3 DNA is TGCAGTGCTCCCCCAATGACAGGGCGGGGAGAGCCCCAGCATTTT.

In its sample, this clonotype was seen many times. This chain joins TRBV20-1 and TRBJ2-3; TRBD2 aligns across 8 bases. After removal of 1 base from V and 3 bases from J, the junction contained 12 bases not matched to a gene. Germline V gives CDR1 DFQATT, CDR2 SNEGSKA (reference sequence). CDR3 size: 17 residues. CDR3 nucleotide sequence: TGCAGTGCTAGAGCCGGGGTTCTTCAGCGGGGGACAGATACGCAGTATTTT. It specifies CSARAGVLQRGTDTQYF.

At least ten counts were recorded for this clonotype. The CDR3 coding sequence is TGCAGTGCCCCCAGAGAAGGGCAAAACACTGAAGCTTTCTTT. Protein product: CSAPREGQNTEAFF. The chain carries TRBV20-1 and TRBJ1-1, with D unresolved. Trimming took 6 bases from V and 2 from J, leaving 16 bases between them. The CDR3 spans 14 residues. Germline loops: CDR1 DFQATT, CDR2 SNEGSKA (reference sequence).

J is TRBJ2-7 and V is TRBV10-2; D gene unclear. The germline V gene encodes CDR1 WSHSY and CDR2 SAAADI. Trimming stripped 4 bases from V and 3 bases from J, with 10 bases between. The CDR3 is 13 residues long. This chain's CDR3 is CASSATGFYEQYF. The CDR3 bases are TGCGCCAGCAGTGCTACCGGATTCTACGAGCAGTACTTC.

This clonotype showed up many times. The chain uses TRBV5-1 and TRBJ2-1; TRBD2 matches 10 bases. The CDR3 contains 14 residues. Germline V CDR1 and CDR2: SGHRS, YFSETQ. The V gene end was trimmed by 0 bases and the J gene end by 8 bases; junction bases not matched to a gene: 2. CDR3 nucleotides: TGCGCCAGCAGCTTGGCCGGGACTAGCGATGAGCAGTTCTTC. Protein product: CASSLAGTSDEQFF.

This clonotype was recorded at least ten times. The chain recombines TRBV6-1 with TRBJ1-5; 9 nucleotides match TRBD1. Trimming took 9 bases from V and 3 from J; bases not matched to a gene: 9. The length of the CDR3 is 15 residues. Germline loops: CDR1 MNHNS, CDR2 SASEGT. CDR3 amino acids: CASYPGQGFNQPQHF. CDR3 in DNA: TGTGCCAGTTATCCGGGACAGGGCTTCAATCAGCCCCAGCATTTT.

There are a few counts of this clonotype. The chain carries TRBV12-3 or TRBV12-4 and TRBJ1-5, with 7 positions matching TRBD1. Germline trimming cut 3 bases from V and 4 bases from J; bases unmatched to any gene: 6. The CDR3 length is 15 residues. The CDR3 region has the DNA TGTGCCAGCAGTTTGGCAGGGGGAGAAAATCAGCCCCAGCATTTT. This gives the protein CASSLAGGENQPQHF.

This clonotype occurred a few times. The genes are TRBV12-3 or TRBV12-4 and TRBJ2-2; 10 bases line up with TRBD1. CDR3 length: 18 residues. J lost 4 bases, V lost 5 bases, and 13 bases had no gene match. CDR3 sequence (DNA): TGTGCCAGCAGTACCCGGGACAGGGGACCTCCCATCACCGGGGAGCTGTTTTTT. This encodes CASSTRDRGPPITGELFF.

This clonotype was picked up a small number of times. This chain connects TRBV12-3 or TRBV12-4 to TRBJ2-5; the D gene is possibly TRBD2 (6 bases). V dropped 1 base and J dropped 2 bases, with 14 bases sitting between them. The CDR3 spans 16 residues. The CDR3 here is CASSLGGAPSQETQYF. DNA for the CDR3: TGTGCCAGCAGTTTAGGCGGGGCGCCTTCACAAGAGACCCAGTACTTC.

This clonotype was observed many times. The gene calls are TRBV5-1 and TRBJ2-1; tentatively, D is TRBD2 (6 bases). From germline, CDR1 is SGHRS and CDR2 YFSETQ. Trimming removed 3 bases at V and 8 bases at J, with 15 bases between. The CDR3 length is 14 residues. CDR3 region: CASSYGLLRDEQFF. The CDR3 DNA reads as TGCGCCAGCAGCTACGGACTACTCAGGGATGAGCAGTTCTTC.

This clonotype was seen at least ten times. The V and J genes are TRBV5-1 and TRBJ2-1; the match to TRBD2 covers 9 bases. V shed 3 bases and J 3 bases; nucleotides not matched to a gene: 4. CDR3 size: 15 residues. Germline V CDR1 and CDR2: SGHRS, YFSETQ. CDR3 sequence reads: CASSSGTSFYNEQFF. Here the CDR3 DNA reads TGCGCCAGCAGCTCCGGGACTAGCTTCTACAATGAGCAGTTCTTC.

In this sample, this clonotype turned up many times. The chain recombines TRBV28 with TRBJ2-1; TRBD1 agrees at 11 bases. Germline assignment: CDR1 MDHEN and CDR2 SYDVKM. This CDR3 is 15 amino acids long. The junction had 7 bases not matched to a gene; V was cut back by 6 bases and J by 6 bases. Here the CDR3 DNA reads TGTGCCAGCAGCCCTGGGGGACAGGGGGGCAATGAGCAGTTCTTC. The encoded protein is CASSPGGQGGNEQFF. Together with reference TRBV28 and TRBJ2-1, the CDR3 gives the full variable domain: DVKVTQSSRYLVKRTGEKVFLECVQDMDHENMFWYRQDPGLGLRLIYFSYDVKMKEKGDIPEGYSVSREKKERFSLILESASTNQTSMYLCASSPGGQGGNEQFFGPGTRLTVL.